The 18 T cell receptor beta chains in this list originate from one sample, sequenced in a study of T-cell reconstitution after alpha-beta-depleted transplantation in children. Preparing the TCRbeta library involved the use of unique molecular identifiers. From the PCR reads, TCRdb called clonotypes with MiXCR, one entry per CDR3 protein. The sample records about 210,000 distinct CDR3 sequences, about a sixth being singletons. Here the sequenced sample was PBMCs, mostly from graft donor cells, taken 360 days after TCRalphabeta/CD19-depleted stem cell transplant. The origin of the receptors is a male patient between 2 and 15 years old who had a stem cell transplant for acute lymphoblastic leukemia, so the T cells may come from the graft donor.

This clonotype was counted between two and nine times. This chain uses TRBV5-1 with TRBJ2-1; D is unresolved. The germline V gene has CDR1 SGHRS and CDR2 YFSETQ. The CDR3 covers 18 residues. The V end lost 0 bases, the J end lost 0 bases, and 16 bases lay between the germline ends. Here the CDR3 reads CASSLGTRARSSYNEQFF. CDR3 bases: TGCGCCAGCAGCTTGGGGACGAGAGCGAGATCCTCCTACAATGAGCAGTTCTTC.

The V call is TRBV7-2, the J call TRBJ2-7; D is possibly TRBD2 (5 bases). V lost 1 base, J lost 2 bases, and 15 bases lay in between. Germline loops: CDR1 SGHTA, CDR2 FQGNSA. The CDR3 is 16 residues long. The CDR3 loop is CASSLVASALAYEQYF. CDR3 sequence (DNA): TGTGCCAGCAGCTTAGTGGCCAGCGCACTAGCCTACGAGCAGTACTTC.

This clonotype showed up many times. V gene TRBV12-3 or TRBV12-4 combines with J gene TRBJ2-2; unclear D gene. The V end was cut by 5 bases, the J end by 6 bases, with 10 bases between. The length of the CDR3 is 13 residues. CDR3 coding DNA: TGTGCCAGCAGTCTCCGCTCCCCCGGGGAGCTGTTTTTT. The encoded protein is CASSLRSPGELFF.

This clonotype was found a few times. The chain has TRBV12-3 or TRBV12-4 and TRBJ2-3; D is undetermined. V was shortened by 6 bases and J by 1 base, with 11 bases between the two germline ends. There are 14 residues in the CDR3. The DNA of the CDR3 is TGTGCCAGCAGCCTCTTTGGGGGCACAGATACGCAGTATTTT. It yields the protein CASSLFGGTDTQYF.

This clonotype occurred a few times. The V call is TRBV4-1, the J call TRBJ1-6; D remains unclear. Germline V lookup: CDR1 MGHRA, CDR2 YSYEKL. There are 14 residues in the CDR3. Trimming cost V 4 bases and J 11 bases, with 15 bases left between them. CDR3 DNA sequence: TGCGCCAGCAGCCCCCGAGACGGTGAACCACCCCTCCACTTT. It is translated as CASSPRDGEPPLHF.

This clonotype came up a few times. This chain uses TRBV19 with TRBJ2-2; 9 bases map to TRBD2. The CDR3 consists of 15 residues. After removal of 8 bases from V and 2 bases from J, the junction contained 6 bases not matched to a gene. Germline assignment: CDR1 LNHDA and CDR2 SQIVND (reference sequence). The CDR3 reads CASLAGGRNTGELFF. CDR3 DNA sequence: TGTGCCAGTCTTGCGGGGGGGCGTAACACCGGGGAGCTGTTTTTT.

The table lists this clonotype with a few counts. The chain employs TRBV20-1 and TRBJ1-2; 10 bases align to TRBD1. This CDR3 spans 19 amino acids. Germline V lookup: CDR1 DFQATT, CDR2 SNEGSKA (reference sequence). J was trimmed by 0 bases and V by 2 bases; bases with no gene match: 15. The CDR3 DNA sequence: TGCAGTGCTAGAACTTTCTCGGGACAGGGGAAAACTACTAACTATGGCTACACCTTC. Its protein product is CSARTFSGQGKTTNYGYTF.

This chain uses TRBV27 with TRBJ1-6, with a tentative D call TRBD1 (5 bases). Germline values: CDR1 MNHEY, CDR2 SMNVEV (reference sequence). V was cut by 5 bases and J by 7 bases, with 15 bases left in between. This CDR3 comprises 15 residues. CDR3 sequence reads: CASSPLDSWNSPLHF. CDR3 bases: TGTGCCAGCAGTCCCCTCGACAGTTGGAATTCACCCCTCCACTTT.

The V call is TRBV29-1, the J call TRBJ2-1, with D tentatively TRBD2 (5 bases). The germline V and J ends were trimmed by 7 bases and 0 bases, with 13 bases remaining between them. The CDR3 consists of 14 residues. CDR1 is SQVTM and CDR2 is ANQGSEA in the germline V gene. This chain's CDR3 is CSAGRRVSYNEQFF. In DNA, the CDR3 is TGCAGCGCGGGTAGGCGGGTCTCCTACAATGAGCAGTTCTTC.

Many counts were recorded for this clonotype. This chain links TRBV12-3 or TRBV12-4 with TRBJ2-1; 10 bases are shared with TRBD2. CDR3 size: 14 residues. The ends lost 1 base at V and 8 bases at J; junction bases unmatched: 2. CDR3 residues: CASSLVAGGYEQFF. In DNA, the CDR3 is TGTGCCAGCAGTTTAGTAGCGGGGGGTTATGAGCAGTTCTTC.

This clonotype was observed a few times. This sequence joins TRBV12-3 or TRBV12-4 and TRBJ2-1, with D possibly TRBD2 on 6 matching bases. The CDR3 runs to 14 residues. The V end was cut by 1 base, the J end by 8 bases, with 12 bases between. In DNA form, the CDR3 reads TGTGCCAGCAGTTTAGTCCCGGACTATGATGAGCAGTTCTTC. Its protein is CASSLVPDYDEQFF.

The rearrangement uses TRBV6-5 and TRBJ2-7; D possibly corresponds to TRBD1 (5 bases). Between the trimmed V and J ends, which lost 4 bases and 3 bases, there was a span of 10 bases. Germline CDR1 is MNHEY and CDR2 is SVGAGI. The CDR3 contains 13 residues. DNA for the CDR3: TGTGCCAGCAGTTGGGGCATAGTCTACGAGCAGTACTTC. The encoded protein is CASSWGIVYEQYF.

V and J are TRBV10-3 and TRBJ1-5, with TRBD1 matching 8 bases. The V segment lost 10 bases and the J segment 1 base; nucleotides outside the gene matches: 6. Germline values: CDR1 ENHRY, CDR2 SYGVKD. The CDR3 runs to 14 residues. The CDR3 is CATEGQASNQPQHF. CDR3 coding DNA: TGTGCCACCGAGGGACAGGCGAGCAATCAGCCCCAGCATTTT.

The V gene is TRBV4-2, the J gene TRBJ1-5, with D unclear. The CDR3 is 21 residues long. V was cut by 0 bases and J by 1 base, with 25 bases left in between. The germline V gene has CDR1 LGHNA and CDR2 YNFKEQ. This CDR3 reads CASSQDQAVGWGGGSNQPQHF. Written as DNA, the CDR3 is TGTGCCAGCAGCCAAGATCAGGCGGTAGGATGGGGAGGTGGAAGCAATCAGCCCCAGCATTTT.

The sample holds a few counts of this clonotype. CDR3 sequence reads: CASSQAPLVGGTQYF. CDR3 DNA: TGTGCCAGCAGCCAGGCCCCTTTAGTGGGCGGTACGCAGTATTTT. This sequence joins TRBV3-1 and TRBJ2-3, with D uncertain. The ends were cut back, 3 bases at V and 8 bases at J, with 18 bases in the middle. Germline CDR1 and CDR2: LGHDT and YNNKEL (reference sequence). The CDR3 length is 15 residues.

This clonotype appeared a single time. CDR3 in amino acids: CASSLVGGRRETEAFF. In DNA form, the CDR3 reads TGTGCCAGCAGCTTAGTGGGGGGGCGGAGAGAGACCGAAGCTTTCTTT. This chain connects TRBV7-2 to TRBJ1-1; a weak D match, TRBD1 (6 bases). This CDR3 is 16 amino acids long. V lost 1 base, J lost 8 bases, and 20 bases lay in between. Germline CDR1 and CDR2: SGHTA and FQGNSA.

This clonotype was detected only a few times. The rearrangement links TRBV18 to TRBJ2-2; D unresolved. The V end was cut by 1 base, the J end by 2 bases, with 5 bases between. Germline V gene lookup returns CDR1 KGHSH and CDR2 LQKENI. The CDR3 runs 14 residues. For the CDR3, the DNA is TGTGCCAGCTCACCACTAGGAAACACCGGGGAGCTGTTTTTT. Protein sequence: CASSPLGNTGELFF.

This clonotype was seen only a few times. The chain couples TRBV12-3 or TRBV12-4 to TRBJ2-1, with 14 bases aligning to TRBD2. The CDR3 covers 17 residues. With V trimmed by 5 bases and J by 7 bases, 10 bases remained unmatched. CDR3 residues: CASSPRLAGGPLNEQFF. Written as DNA, the CDR3 is TGTGCCAGCAGTCCTAGACTAGCGGGGGGGCCCTTAAATGAGCAGTTCTTC.